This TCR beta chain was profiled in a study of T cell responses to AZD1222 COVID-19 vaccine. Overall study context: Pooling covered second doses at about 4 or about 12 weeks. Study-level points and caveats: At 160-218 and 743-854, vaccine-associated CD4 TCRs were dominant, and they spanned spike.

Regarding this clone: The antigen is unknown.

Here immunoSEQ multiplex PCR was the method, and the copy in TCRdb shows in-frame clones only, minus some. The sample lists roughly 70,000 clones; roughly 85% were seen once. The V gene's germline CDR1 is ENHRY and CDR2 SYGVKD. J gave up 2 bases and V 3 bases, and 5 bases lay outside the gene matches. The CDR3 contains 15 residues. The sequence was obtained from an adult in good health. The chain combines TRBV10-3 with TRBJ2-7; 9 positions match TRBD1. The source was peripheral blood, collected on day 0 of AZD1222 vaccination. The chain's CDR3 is CAISEGTGRTYEQYF. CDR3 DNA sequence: TGTGCCATCAGTGAAGGGACAGGGAGGACCTACGAGCAGTACTTC.